These T cell receptor beta chains were read from a single sample in a study of OX40 agonist ivuxolimab in advanced cancers. Libraries were prepared by immunoSEQ multiplex PCR; TCRdb keeps only in-frame clonotypes and omits some of them. The sample has roughly 67,000 clones, roughly 90% seen once. The sample consisted of CD4+ or CD8+ T cells sorted from blood, taken in a trial of the OX40 agonist ivuxolimab. All receptors derive from an adult with an advanced solid tumor such as melanoma, head and neck, liver or kidney cancer. Each CDR3 is given with its conserved first and last residue. D genes are given only for firm matches. Rows give clone size only sometimes, using once, few, many, or a class for an expanded clone.

d_call	v_call	clone_size	j_call	cdr3_aa	cdr3_nt
-	TRBV19	once	TRBJ1-2	CASSPRSGNYGYTF	TGTGCCAGTAGTCCTCGCTCGGGTAACTATGGCTACACCTTC
-	TRBV2	-	TRBJ1-5	CASSEMDLMDQPQHF	TGTGCCAGCAGTGAGATGGACCTTATGGATCAGCCCCAGCATTTT
-	TRBV2	-	TRBJ1-1	CASSEEQGRNTEAFF	TGTGCCAGCAGTGAAGAGCAGGGCAGGAACACTGAAGCTTTCTTT
-	TRBV5-1	-	TRBJ2-2	CASSSHPGGTGELFF	TGCGCCAGCAGCTCACACCCCGGGGGCACCGGGGAGCTGTTTTTT
TRBD1	TRBV7-7	-	TRBJ2-7	CASSTGGSYEQYF	TGTGCTAGCAGCACAGGGGGCTCCTACGAGCAGTACTTC
-	TRBV7-2	-	TRBJ2-2	CASSLPSTGELFF	TGTGCCAGCAGCTTACCTTCCACCGGGGAGCTGTTTTTT
TRBD2	TRBV6-1	-	TRBJ2-3	CASSGLAGGFGTDTQYF	TGTGCCAGCAGTGGACTAGCGGGGGGGTTCGGCACAGATACGCAGTATTTT
TRBD2	TRBV5-1	-	TRBJ2-3	CASSLRGGVGTDTQYF	TGCGCCAGCAGCTTGCGGGGGGGCGTTGGCACAGATACGCAGTATTTT
-	TRBV19	-	TRBJ2-2	CASSIGQSNTGELFF	TGTGCCAGTAGTATCGGGCAGTCGAACACCGGGGAGCTGTTTTTT
-	TRBV5-5	-	TRBJ1-3	CASSLSPGTSGNTIYF	TGTGCCAGCAGCTTGTCGCCGGGGACATCTGGAAACACCATATATTTT
-	TRBV18	-	TRBJ1-2	CASGRGANYGYTF	TGTGCCAGCGGTCGAGGGGCTAACTATGGCTACACCTTC
TRBD1	TRBV6-5	-	TRBJ1-3	CASSRGQTGNTIYF	TGTGCCAGCAGCCGGGGACAGACTGGAAACACCATATATTTT
-	TRBV7-2	-	TRBJ1-4	CASSWRGREKLFF	TGTGCCAGCAGCTGGCGGGGGCGAGAAAAACTGTTTTTT
-	TRBV5-4	-	TRBJ1-5	CASSLQGGQPQHF	TGTGCCAGCAGCTTACAGGGAGGGCAGCCCCAGCATTTT
-	TRBV6-5	-	TRBJ1-2	CASRLGRDTYGYTF	TGTGCCAGCAGACTAGGGCGGGACACCTATGGCTACACCTTC
-	TRBV10-1	-	TRBJ1-2	CASSPDRSYGYTF	TGCGCCAGCAGCCCAGACAGAAGCTATGGCTACACCTTC
TRBD2	TRBV19	-	TRBJ2-4	CASSIQAGLNIQYF	TGTGCCAGTAGTATCCAAGCGGGACTAAACATTCAGTACTTC
TRBD2	TRBV2	-	TRBJ2-3	CASSEARGALTDTQYF	TGTGCCAGCAGTGAAGCGCGGGGGGCCCTCACAGATACGCAGTATTTT
-	TRBV6-1	-	TRBJ2-1	CASSEAAGARYNEQFF	TGTGCCAGCAGTGAAGCGGCGGGGGCAAGATACAATGAGCAGTTCTTC
TRBD1	TRBV7-3	-	TRBJ2-6	CASSRGGRANVLTF	TGTGCCAGCAGCCGAGGGGGCAGGGCCAACGTCCTGACTTTC
TRBD2	TRBV13	-	TRBJ2-2	CASSQERERGTGELFF	TGTGCCAGCAGCCAGGAGCGGGAGAGGGGGACCGGGGAGCTGTTTTTT
-	TRBV27	-	TRBJ2-3	CASSKQGGTDTQYF	TGTGCCAGCAGCAAACAGGGAGGCACAGATACGCAGTATTTT
-	TRBV29-1	once	TRBJ1-2	CSVNIATNYGYTF	TGCAGCGTCAACATCGCGACTAACTATGGCTACACCTTC
-	TRBV28	-	TRBJ1-5	CASSQVNQPQHF	TGTGCCAGCAGCCAGGTGAATCAGCCCCAGCATTTT
-	TRBV6-1	-	TRBJ1-5	CASSEGRLQPQHF	TGTGCCAGCAGTGAGGGTCGCCTCCAGCCCCAGCATTTT
-	TRBV19	-	TRBJ1-1	CASSPRQENTEAFF	TGTGCCAGTAGTCCGAGACAGGAGAACACTGAAGCTTTCTTT
TRBD1	TRBV2	-	TRBJ1-4	CASRRQGSSNEKLFF	TGTGCCAGCAGGCGACAGGGGAGCTCTAATGAAAAACTGTTTTTT
TRBD2	TRBV10-3	-	TRBJ2-1	CAISESTSGRATEQFF	TGTGCCATCAGTGAGTCCACCAGCGGGAGGGCCACTGAGCAGTTCTTC
-	TRBV27	-	TRBJ2-1	CASSFGRTSYNEQFF	TGTGCCAGCAGTTTCGGGCGGACCTCCTACAATGAGCAGTTCTTC
-	TRBV7-2	-	TRBJ2-2	CASSFGMGGELFF	TGTGCCAGCAGCTTTGGGATGGGCGGGGAGCTGTTTTTT
TRBD1	TRBV28	-	TRBJ1-3	CASSSPGQGWNTIYF	TGTGCCAGCAGTTCCCCGGGACAGGGCTGGAACACCATATATTTT